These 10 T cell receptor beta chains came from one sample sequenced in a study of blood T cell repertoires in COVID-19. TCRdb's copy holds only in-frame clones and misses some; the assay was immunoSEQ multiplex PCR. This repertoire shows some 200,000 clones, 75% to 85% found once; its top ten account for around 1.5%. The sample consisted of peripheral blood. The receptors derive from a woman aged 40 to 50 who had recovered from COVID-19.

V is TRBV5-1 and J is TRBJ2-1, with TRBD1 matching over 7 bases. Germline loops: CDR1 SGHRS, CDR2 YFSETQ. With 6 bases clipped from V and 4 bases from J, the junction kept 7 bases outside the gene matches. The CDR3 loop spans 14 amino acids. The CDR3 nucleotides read TGCGCCAGCACTGGGACAGCCCCTTACAATGAGCAGTTCTTC. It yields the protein CASTGTAPYNEQFF.

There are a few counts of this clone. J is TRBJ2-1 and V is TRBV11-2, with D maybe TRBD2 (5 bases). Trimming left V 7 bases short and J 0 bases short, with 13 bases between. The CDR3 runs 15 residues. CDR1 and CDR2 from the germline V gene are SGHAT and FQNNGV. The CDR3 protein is CASTLSGSSYNEQFF. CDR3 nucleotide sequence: TGTGCCAGCACCCTTTCGGGGAGCTCCTACAATGAGCAGTTCTTC.

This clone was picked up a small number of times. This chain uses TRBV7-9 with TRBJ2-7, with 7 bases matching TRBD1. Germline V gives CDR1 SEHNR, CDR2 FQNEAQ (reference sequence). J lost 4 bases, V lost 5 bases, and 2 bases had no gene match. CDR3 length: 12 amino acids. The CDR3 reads CASSKDRYEQYF. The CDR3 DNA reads TGTGCCAGCAGCAAGGACAGGTACGAGCAGTACTTC.

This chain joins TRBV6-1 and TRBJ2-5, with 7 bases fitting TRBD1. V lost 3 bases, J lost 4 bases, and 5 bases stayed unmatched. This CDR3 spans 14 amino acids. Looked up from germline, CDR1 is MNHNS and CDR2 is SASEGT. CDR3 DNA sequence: TGTGCCAGCAGTGAGACGGGACAGACAGAGACCCAGTACTTC. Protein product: CASSETGQTETQYF.

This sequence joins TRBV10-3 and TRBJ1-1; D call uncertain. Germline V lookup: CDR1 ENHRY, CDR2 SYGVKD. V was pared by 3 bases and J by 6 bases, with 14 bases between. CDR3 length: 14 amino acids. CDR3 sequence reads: CAISEREGSSEAFF. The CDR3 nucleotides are TGTGCCATCAGTGAACGGGAAGGGTCTTCTGAAGCTTTCTTT.

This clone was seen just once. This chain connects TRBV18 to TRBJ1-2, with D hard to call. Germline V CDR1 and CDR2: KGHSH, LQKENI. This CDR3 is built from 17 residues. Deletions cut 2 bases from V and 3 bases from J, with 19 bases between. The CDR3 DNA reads TGTGCCAGCTCACCATTCTCCAGCGGCCGCGGGGACTATGGCTACACCTTC. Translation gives CASSPFSSGRGDYGYTF.

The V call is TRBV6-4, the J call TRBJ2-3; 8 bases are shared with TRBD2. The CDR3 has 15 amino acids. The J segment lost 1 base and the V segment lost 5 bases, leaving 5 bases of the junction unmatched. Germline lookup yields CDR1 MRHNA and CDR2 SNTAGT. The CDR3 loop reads CASSYRGGGTDTQYF. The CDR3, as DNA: TGTGCCAGCAGTTACCGGGGGGGCGGCACAGATACGCAGTATTTT.

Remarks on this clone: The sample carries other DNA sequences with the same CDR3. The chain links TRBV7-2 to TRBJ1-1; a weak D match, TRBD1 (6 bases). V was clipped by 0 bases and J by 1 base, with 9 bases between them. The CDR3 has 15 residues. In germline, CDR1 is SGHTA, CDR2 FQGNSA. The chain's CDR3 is CASSLALGGNTEAFF. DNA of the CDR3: TGTGCCAGCAGCTTAGCTCTAGGGGGGAACACTGAAGCTTTCTTT.

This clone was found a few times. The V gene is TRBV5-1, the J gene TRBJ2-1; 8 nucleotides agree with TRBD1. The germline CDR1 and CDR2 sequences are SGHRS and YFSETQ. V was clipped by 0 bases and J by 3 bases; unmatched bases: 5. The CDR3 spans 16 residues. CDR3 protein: CASSLGDRPNYNEQFF. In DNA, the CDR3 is TGCGCCAGCAGCTTGGGGGACAGGCCCAACTACAATGAGCAGTTCTTC.

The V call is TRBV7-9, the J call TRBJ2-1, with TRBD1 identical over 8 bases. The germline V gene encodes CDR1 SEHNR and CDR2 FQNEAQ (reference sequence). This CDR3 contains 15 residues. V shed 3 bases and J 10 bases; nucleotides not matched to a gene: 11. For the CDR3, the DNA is TGTGCCAGCAGCTTCCGGGACAGGTTGTCCAACGAGCAGTTCTTC. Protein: CASSFRDRLSNEQFF.